This T cell receptor (beta chain) was sequenced in a study of shared clonotypes between healthy human individuals. Clones were sequenced by immunoSEQ multiplex PCR, and TCRdb holds only the in-frame ones, with some missing. This table holds some 680,000 clones, 60% to 75% found once. CDR3 length equals 12 residues. V lost 1 base to trimming and J lost 8 bases, with 11 bases between them. Germline V CDR1 and CDR2: GTSNPN, SVGIG (reference sequence). The specimen was memory CD4+ T cells sorted from blood. Subset in this sample: CD45RA-negative fraction. This clonotype originated in a woman aged 25 to 39 in good health. The chain uses TRBV30 and TRBJ1-2; D not resolved. The CDR3 reads CAWSASPGGYTF. DNA for the CDR3: TGTGCCTGGAGTGCCAGTCCGGGCGGCTACACCTTC.